The 12 T cell receptor beta chains given below trace back to one sample, sequenced in a study of cytomegalovirus exposure and HLA in healthy donors. The PCR contained 60 Vbeta and 13 Jbeta primers. The table came from immunoSEQ multiplex PCR; TCRdb's copy has only in-frame clones and leaves some out. The sample consists of over 150,000 clones, 68% of them appearing once. Sequencing was done on a sample of PBMCs. The source of these receptors is a woman aged 18-29 years in good health and CMV-seropositive.

This chain joins TRBV4-3 and TRBJ2-5, with D possibly TRBD1 on 6 matching bases. The CDR3 loop spans 15 amino acids. Germline values: CDR1 LGHNA, CDR2 YSLEER. V dropped 2 bases and J dropped 5 bases, with 15 bases sitting between them. This chain's CDR3 is CASSQRSGTTETQYF. For the CDR3, the DNA is TGCGCCAGCAGCCAACGCTCCGGGACAACTGAGACCCAGTACTTC.

The rearrangement links TRBV5-1 to TRBJ2-1; 8 nucleotides align to TRBD2. This CDR3 is built from 16 residues. With 4 bases clipped from V and 0 bases from J, the junction kept 6 bases outside the gene matches. Germline assignment: CDR1 SGHRS and CDR2 YFSETQ. The CDR3 region is CASSVSSGSSYNEQFF. The CDR3, as DNA: TGCGCCAGCAGCGTGTCCAGCGGGAGCTCCTACAATGAGCAGTTCTTC.

The count of this clone is one. The chain links TRBV4-1 to TRBJ2-3, with D maybe TRBD1 (6 bases). Germline loops: CDR1 MGHRA, CDR2 YSYEKL. The CDR3 totals 14 residues. Trimming cost V 3 bases and J 1 base, with 8 bases left between them. CDR3 DNA sequence: TGCGCCAGCAGCCAGCGACAGGGCACAGATACGCAGTATTTT. Protein sequence: CASSQRQGTDTQYF.

Points on this clone: The sample has other DNA sequences that encode this CDR3 too. The rearrangement joins TRBV2 to TRBJ1-6; 11 positions match TRBD1. Germline V CDR1 and CDR2: SNHLY, FYNNEI. The V gene end was trimmed by 4 bases and the J gene end by 0 bases; junction bases not matched to a gene: 11. The CDR3 loop spans 20 amino acids. DNA of the CDR3: TGTGCCAGCAGTGGAACGGACAGGGGGCCTCAGAGCTCCTATAATTCACCCCTCCACTTT. Its translation is CASSGTDRGPQSSYNSPLHF. Looking up the rest from reference TRBV2 and TRBJ1-6 gives the full variable domain: EPEVTQTPSHQVTQMGQEVILRCVPISNHLYFYWYRQILGQKVEFLVSFYNNEISEKSEIFDDQFSVERPDGSNFTLKIRSTKLEDSAMYFCASSGTDRGPQSSYNSPLHFGNGTRLTVT.

The sample holds one count of this clone. The V gene is TRBV25-1, the J gene TRBJ1-1; D is undetermined. V shed 1 base and J shed 1 base, with 13 bases lying between them. There are 16 residues in the CDR3. Germline V gene lookup returns CDR1 MGHDK and CDR2 SYGVNS. CDR3 amino acids: CASSESPGGRNTEAFF. DNA for the CDR3: TGTGCCAGCAGTGAATCCCCCGGCGGGAGGAACACTGAAGCTTTCTTT.

A single count supports this clone. This chain uses TRBV2 with TRBJ1-1; D gene ambiguous. CDR1 is SNHLY and CDR2 is FYNNEI in the germline V gene. With 8 bases removed from V and 1 base from J, the gap between germline ends came to 8 bases. The CDR3 extends over 12 amino acids. The CDR3 region is CASRSPNTEAFF. The DNA for the CDR3 is TGTGCCAGCCGTAGCCCGAACACTGAAGCTTTCTTT. The full variable domain, in which reference TRBV2 and TRBJ1-1 provide the parts outside the CDR3, is EPEVTQTPSHQVTQMGQEVILRCVPISNHLYFYWYRQILGQKVEFLVSFYNNEISEKSEIFDDQFSVERPDGSNFTLKIRSTKLEDSAMYFCASRSPNTEAFFGQGTRLTVV.

The genes are TRBV6-1 and TRBJ1-5; D gene ambiguous. This CDR3 contains 12 residues. Germline V gene sequence: CDR1 MNHNS, CDR2 SASEGT. Between the trimmed V and J ends, which lost 9 bases and 0 bases, there was a span of 6 bases. CDR3 sequence reads: CASKFSNQPQHF. CDR3 nucleotides: TGTGCCAGTAAATTTAGCAATCAGCCCCAGCATTTT.

In this sample, this clone turned up a few times. The chain recombines TRBV4-3 with TRBJ1-1, with D unresolved. Germline-derived CDR1 and CDR2 are LGHNA and YSLEER. Deletions cut 3 bases from V and 4 bases from J, with 9 bases between. The CDR3 runs to 13 residues. CDR3 region: CASSHGGVTEAFF. The CDR3 nucleotides are TGCGCCAGCAGCCACGGTGGTGTCACTGAAGCTTTCTTT.

The genes are TRBV7-2 and TRBJ2-5, with 9 bases matching TRBD1. The DNA end lines up better with TRBJ2-7; the J call may be wrong. The length of the CDR3 is 14 residues. CDR1 and CDR2 from the germline V gene are SGHTA and FQGNSA. This chain's CDR3 is CASTGTGSSYEQYF. The CDR3, as DNA: TGTGCCAGCACCGGGACAGGGAGCTCCTACGAGCAGTACTTC.

The J gene is TRBJ2-3, the V gene TRBV4-2, with D possibly matching TRBD2 (5 bases). The CDR3 extends over 13 amino acids. Germline CDR1 is LGHNA and CDR2 is YNFKEQ. Trimming shortened V by 6 bases and J by 1 base, and 8 bases separated the two germline ends. The CDR3 sequence: CASSGSRTDTQYF. Here the CDR3 DNA reads TGTGCCAGCAGTGGGAGCCGCACAGATACGCAGTATTTT.

This clone was seen more than once but under ten times. The CDR3 here is CASSFRGGPYNEQFF. For the CDR3, the DNA is TGTGCCAGCAGTTTCCGGGGGGGCCCCTACAATGAGCAGTTCTTC. The genes are TRBV27 and TRBJ2-1, with 8 bases that match TRBD2. This CDR3 region has 15 residues. V gave up 3 bases and J gave up 2 bases; unmatched junction bases: 3. Germline V gene sequence: CDR1 MNHEY, CDR2 SMNVEV (reference sequence).

The chain joins TRBV6-1 to TRBJ2-6; 7 bases agree with TRBD2. J lost 1 base, V lost 4 bases, and 1 base had no gene match. The CDR3 is 15 amino acids. CDR1 is MNHNS, CDR2 SASEGT, per germline. The CDR3 DNA follows: TGTGCCAGCAGTGCACTAGCGTCTGGGGCCAACGTCCTGACTTTC. This translates into CASSALASGANVLTF.